This TCR beta chain was recovered during a study of blood T cells in healthy people across ages. Each donor gave approximately 9.5 milliliters of peripheral blood. A second roughly 6 to 11 cycle PCR used barcoded and J-beta primers. Researchers report that a template-switch adaptor with 12 random nucleotides tagged each cDNA molecule. Each CDR3 protein is one row after TCRdb ran MiXCR on the 5' RACE reads. The sample comprises approximately 490,000 distinct CDR3 sequences, nearly 25% of which are singletons, and roughly 9.4% rests with the top ten. Per the germline V gene, CDR1 is LGHNA and CDR2 is YNFKEQ. The CDR3 runs to 13 residues. Comments on this clonotype: The junction and the germline gene differ at one end; a read error may be behind it.

This sample also belongs to another study, concerning T cells of mothers and their children. That source reports: Overlap in related mother-child pairs always slightly exceeded unrelated pairs, never significantly.

This receptor was identified in a boy under 18 in good health. The sequenced material came from blood. This sequence joins TRBV4-2 and TRBJ1-1; tentative D call: TRBD1 (5 bases). CDR3 amino acids: CASSQDAGGEALF. The CDR3 coding sequence is TGTGCCAGCAGCCAAGATGCGGGGGGTGAAGCTCTCTTT.